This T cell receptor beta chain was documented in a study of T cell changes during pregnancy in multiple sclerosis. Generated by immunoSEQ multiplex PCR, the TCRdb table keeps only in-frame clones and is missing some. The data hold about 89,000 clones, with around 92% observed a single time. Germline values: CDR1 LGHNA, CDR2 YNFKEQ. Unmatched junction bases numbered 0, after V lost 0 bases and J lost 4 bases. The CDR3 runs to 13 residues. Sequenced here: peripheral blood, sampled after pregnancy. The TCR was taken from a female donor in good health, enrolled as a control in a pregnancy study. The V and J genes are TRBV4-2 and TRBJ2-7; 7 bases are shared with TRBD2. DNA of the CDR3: TGTGCCAGCAGCCAAGAACTAGCGTACGAGCAGTACTTC. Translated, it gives CASSQELAYEQYF.